The 29 T cell receptor beta chains presented below share a single source sample, sequenced in a study of shared T cell receptors in the human thymus. The repertoire was sequenced with immunoSEQ multiplex PCR; TCRdb's copy has only in-frame clones and lacks some. The sample lists 500,000 to 850,000 clones; approximately 89% were seen once. These data also featured in a second study, about human thymus T cells.

Material: thymocytes. The receptors originated from a boy under three years old with a congenital heart defect.

The chain carries TRBV18 and TRBJ2-2, with 7 bases fitting TRBD1. In germline, CDR1 is KGHSH, CDR2 LQKENI. The CDR3 covers 16 residues. Unmatched junction bases numbered 5, after V lost 1 base and J lost 3 bases. The CDR3 loop is CASSPLGQNHTGELFF. The CDR3 nucleotides read TGTGCCAGCTCACCACTGGGACAGAACCACACCGGGGAGCTGTTTTTT.

This clone came up a few times. The chain combines TRBV7-9 with TRBJ2-3; D unresolved. The CDR3 sequence is 17 residues long. Germline CDR1 and CDR2: SEHNR and FQNEAQ (reference sequence). V lost 0 bases and J 1 base, leaving 14 bases between the germline ends. CDR3 in amino acids: CASSLASLVRRTDTQYF. In nucleotides, the CDR3 is TGTGCCAGCAGCTTAGCGTCCCTAGTAAGGCGCACAGATACGCAGTATTTT.

This clone has a single count. This chain connects TRBV25-1 to TRBJ2-2; D may be TRBD1 (6 bases). V shed 4 bases and J shed 5 bases, with 11 bases lying between them. The length of the CDR3 is 14 residues. The V gene's germline CDR1 is MGHDK and CDR2 SYGVNS. CDR3 loop: CASSAGARTGELFF. The CDR3 DNA reads as TGTGCCAGCAGTGCAGGGGCGAGGACCGGGGAGCTGTTTTTT.

The chain links TRBV4-1 to TRBJ2-7, with D possibly matching TRBD2 (6 bases). The V gene's germline CDR1 is MGHRA and CDR2 YSYEKL. This CDR3 region has 15 residues. V lost 2 bases and J 6 bases, leaving 17 bases between the germline ends. The CDR3 reads CASSQQKRAGVEQYF. In DNA, the CDR3 is TGCGCCAGCAGCCAACAAAAGCGGGCTGGGGTCGAGCAGTACTTC.

The V and J genes are TRBV11-2 and TRBJ2-3; D is ambiguous. The ends were cut back, 0 bases at V and 2 bases at J, with 3 bases in the middle. Per germline, CDR1 SGHAT and CDR2 FQNNGV. CDR3 length equals 13 residues. The CDR3: CASSLDLTDTQYF. The CDR3 DNA sequence: TGTGCCAGCAGCTTAGACCTCACAGATACGCAGTATTTT.

V and J are TRBV4-3 and TRBJ2-3, with 10 bases identical to TRBD1. This CDR3 comprises 14 residues. Trimming removed 1 base from V and 6 bases from J; junction bases left unmatched: 1. Germline assignment: CDR1 LGHNA and CDR2 YSLEER. The CDR3 DNA follows: TGCGCCAGCAGCCAAGTGGACAGGGGGGATACGCAGTATTTT. This codes for CASSQVDRGDTQYF.

The genes are TRBV19 and TRBJ1-2; 7 bases are a match to TRBD1. Per the germline V gene, CDR1 is LNHDA and CDR2 is SQIVND (reference sequence). This CDR3 region has 19 residues. Trimming took 5 bases from V and 0 from J; bases not matched to a gene: 18. The CDR3 DNA sequence: TGTGCCAGTAGTGCCCCCCGGTCCCGGGACAGAGATTCTAACTATGGCTACACCTTC. Translation: CASSAPRSRDRDSNYGYTF.

The chain combines TRBV5-1 with TRBJ1-5; D not certain. The CDR3 length is 16 residues. V was trimmed by 2 bases and J by 2 bases, leaving 14 bases between them. Germline CDR1 reads SGHRS; CDR2 reads YFSETQ. The CDR3 loop reads CASSFPGYSGNQPQHF. In DNA, the CDR3 is TGCGCCAGCAGCTTCCCGGGGTATTCGGGCAATCAGCCCCAGCATTTT.

The chain has TRBV5-5 and TRBJ1-2; 7 bases agree with TRBD1. V trimming: 4 bases; J trimming: 4 bases; junction bases outside the gene matches: 4. The CDR3 length is 13 residues. Germline lookup yields CDR1 SGHKS and CDR2 YYEKEE (reference sequence). This CDR3 reads CASSRRGPYGYTF. In nucleotides, the CDR3 is TGTGCCAGCAGCCGGAGGGGGCCCTATGGCTACACCTTC.

This chain links TRBV27 with TRBJ2-3, with TRBD2 identical over 15 bases. V was clipped by 6 bases and J by 4 bases; unmatched bases: 5. CDR1 is MNHEY, CDR2 SMNVEV, per germline (reference sequence). The CDR3 spans 16 residues. CDR3 DNA sequence: TGTGCCAGCAGGGGACTAGCGGGAGGTGGGCCAGATACGCAGTATTTT. It encodes CASRGLAGGGPDTQYF.

This clone was counted once. The chain is built from TRBV27 and TRBJ1-1, with a tentative D call TRBD1 (5 bases). CDR1 MNHEY and CDR2 SMNVEV come from the germline V gene (reference sequence). This CDR3 is 13 amino acids long. V was trimmed by 8 bases and J by 5 bases, leaving 15 bases between them. As DNA, the CDR3 is TGTGCCAGCCGCCCCGGGGGGGAGACTGAAGCTTTCTTT. Its translation: CASRPGGETEAFF.

This clone appeared a single time. The V and J genes are TRBV4-2 and TRBJ1-2; D remains unclear. V dropped 0 bases and J dropped 1 base, with 21 bases sitting between them. The CDR3 length is 19 residues. Germline V gene lookup returns CDR1 LGHNA and CDR2 YNFKEQ. CDR3 protein: CASSQDTVIRRTLNYGYTF. The CDR3 DNA is TGTGCCAGCAGCCAAGATACAGTCATTCGGAGGACCCTTAACTATGGCTACACCTTC.

The table lists this clone with a count of one. The chain employs TRBV28 and TRBJ2-3; 9 bases are shared with TRBD2. CDR3 length equals 15 residues. Germline CDR1 and CDR2: MDHEN and SYDVKM. The trim removed 6 bases at V and 5 bases at J, leaving 9 bases unmatched. The CDR3 DNA sequence: TGTGCCAGCAGCCCGACGGGACTAGCTCTAGATACGCAGTATTTT. Translation gives CASSPTGLALDTQYF.

This sequence joins TRBV6-4 and TRBJ2-2; 7 nucleotides agree with TRBD1. Trimming at V came to 2 bases and at J to 2 bases, leaving 5 bases not matched to a gene. This CDR3 has 16 amino acids. CDR1 is MRHNA, CDR2 SNTAGT, per germline. The CDR3 nucleotides are TGTGCCAGCAGTGACACATGGACAGGCAACACCGGGGAGCTGTTTTTT. The encoded protein is CASSDTWTGNTGELFF.

The CDR3 nucleotides are TGTGCCAGCCGCCTACAGGGGAACTACGAGCAGTACTTC. Translating gives CASRLQGNYEQYF. The V call is TRBV19, the J call TRBJ2-7, with 7 nucleotides matching TRBD1. This CDR3 region has 13 residues. V shed 9 bases, J shed 3 bases, and the junction held 8 bases outside the gene matches. Per the germline V gene, CDR1 is LNHDA and CDR2 is SQIVND (reference sequence).

Only one count was recorded for this clone. This sequence joins TRBV6-1 and TRBJ1-2; no reliable D call. Germline assignment: CDR1 MNHNS and CDR2 SASEGT. The CDR3 totals 15 residues. V gave up 3 bases and J gave up 2 bases, with 13 bases separating them. This CDR3 is CASSDLSSLNYGYTF. The CDR3 DNA follows: TGTGCCAGCAGTGATCTGAGTAGTCTGAACTATGGCTACACCTTC.

The chain combines TRBV28 with TRBJ1-2; 7 positions match TRBD1. V dropped 4 bases and J dropped 13; count of bases not matched to a gene: 9. This CDR3 spans 12 amino acids. Germline V gives CDR1 MDHEN, CDR2 SYDVKM. DNA of the CDR3: TGTGCCAGCAGTTCCTACAGGGGAGCGGGCACCTTC. Protein sequence: CASSSYRGAGTF.

The V gene is TRBV6-6, the J gene TRBJ2-1, with 7 positions matching TRBD2. Germline V gene lookup returns CDR1 MNHNY and CDR2 SVGAGI (reference sequence). The ends lost 2 bases at V and 4 bases at J; junction bases unmatched: 5. The CDR3 spans 15 residues. The chain's CDR3 is CASSYAASGYNEQFF. The CDR3 coding sequence is TGTGCCAGCAGTTACGCGGCTAGCGGTTACAATGAGCAGTTCTTC.

The V call is TRBV4-1, the J call TRBJ2-2; D may be TRBD2 (6 bases). The germline gives CDR1 MGHRA, CDR2 YSYEKL. V shed 11 bases and J shed 0 bases, with 16 bases lying between them. The CDR3 spans 15 residues. CDR3 in amino acids: CAARGGEANTGELFF. The CDR3 coding sequence is TGCGCCGCTCGCGGCGGGGAAGCGAACACCGGGGAGCTGTTTTTT.

This clone appeared once. The chain couples TRBV28 to TRBJ1-5; a possible D gene is TRBD1 (6 bases). Germline CDR1 and CDR2: MDHEN and SYDVKM. Deletions cut 5 bases from V and 3 bases from J, with 14 bases between. The CDR3 is made up of 15 amino acids. The CDR3 spells CASSRRAGDNQPQHF. CDR3 in DNA: TGTGCCAGCAGTCGAAGGGCAGGGGACAATCAGCCCCAGCATTTT.

CDR3 sequence: CASSKQVSSYNEQFF. The CDR3, as DNA: TGTGCCAGCAGTAAACAGGTTTCCTCCTACAATGAGCAGTTCTTC. The V call is TRBV6-6, the J call TRBJ2-1; TRBD1 might be the D (5 bases). The CDR3 spans 15 residues. The germline V and J ends were trimmed by 5 bases and 0 bases, with 11 bases remaining between them. The germline CDR1 and CDR2 sequences are MNHNY and SVGAGI (reference sequence).

V gene TRBV6-1 combines with J gene TRBJ2-7; TRBD2 agrees at 8 bases. The CDR3 covers 13 residues. Trimming cost V 3 bases and J 6 bases; bases outside gene matches: 4. CDR1 is MNHNS, CDR2 SASEGT, per germline. The CDR3 nucleotides read TGTGCCAGCAGTGAGGGACTAGTATTCGAGCAGTACTTC. Residues: CASSEGLVFEQYF.

This clone was observed once. The CDR3 is CASSLGQGGEQYF. DNA of the CDR3: TGTGCCAGCAGCTTAGGGCAGGGAGGCGAGCAGTACTTC. The chain recombines TRBV7-9 with TRBJ2-7, with D possibly matching TRBD2 (6 bases). Trimming took 1 base from V and 6 from J, leaving 10 bases between them. Germline CDR1 reads SEHNR; CDR2 reads FQNEAQ (reference sequence). The CDR3 totals 13 residues.

The CDR3 sequence is CASSLEGDYGYTF. Written as DNA, the CDR3 is TGCGCCAGCAGCTTGGAGGGGGACTATGGCTACACCTTC. The rearrangement uses TRBV5-1 and TRBJ1-2, with TRBD1 as a possible D gene (6 bases). Germline CDR1 SGHRS, CDR2 YFSETQ. V was pared by 0 bases and J by 3 bases, with 6 bases between. The CDR3 consists of 13 residues.

The chain employs TRBV7-3 and TRBJ2-5, with TRBD1 matching over 12 bases. There are 17 residues in the CDR3. The V segment lost 2 bases and the J segment 2 bases; nucleotides outside the gene matches: 6. Germline values: CDR1 SGHTA, CDR2 FQGTGA. The CDR3 sequence: CASSLGTGGRTQETQYF. CDR3 bases: TGTGCCAGCAGCTTAGGGACAGGGGGCCGGACTCAAGAGACCCAGTACTTC.

The V and J genes are TRBV5-8 and TRBJ1-2; D is perhaps TRBD1 (5 bases). There are 12 residues in the CDR3. The germline CDR1 and CDR2 sequences are SGHTS and YDEGEE. Trimming took off 2 bases at V and 7 bases at J, with 9 bases between the two ends. CDR3 sequence: CASSLSGGGYTF. As DNA, the CDR3 is TGTGCCAGCAGCTTATCCGGGGGTGGCTACACCTTC.

V and J are TRBV5-4 and TRBJ1-1; D unclear. Per the germline V gene, CDR1 is SGHNT and CDR2 is YYREEE (reference sequence). V lost 3 bases to trimming and J lost 11 bases, with 20 bases between them. The CDR3 spans 14 residues. CDR3 residues: CASSSDSLSPRAFF. CDR3 coding DNA: TGTGCCAGCAGCTCGGACTCACTAAGTCCGAGGGCTTTCTTT.

The gene calls are TRBV5-6 and TRBJ2-4; possible D gene TRBD2, 6 bases. Trimming left V 2 bases short and J 12 bases short, with 15 bases between. This CDR3 has 13 amino acids. Germline-derived CDR1 and CDR2 are SGHDT and YYEEEE. The CDR3 bases are TGTGCCAGCAGCTTTGCATGGGGCGGGACTCAGTACTTC. Its protein is CASSFAWGGTQYF.

The chain links TRBV6-4 to TRBJ1-5; tentative D call: TRBD1 (5 bases). This CDR3 has 13 amino acids. The germline V and J ends were trimmed by 6 bases and 4 bases, with 10 bases remaining between them. Germline V CDR1 and CDR2: MRHNA, SNTAGT. The CDR3, as DNA: TGTGCCAGCAGAACGACAGCAAATCAGCCCCAGCATTTT. Residues: CASRTTANQPQHF.